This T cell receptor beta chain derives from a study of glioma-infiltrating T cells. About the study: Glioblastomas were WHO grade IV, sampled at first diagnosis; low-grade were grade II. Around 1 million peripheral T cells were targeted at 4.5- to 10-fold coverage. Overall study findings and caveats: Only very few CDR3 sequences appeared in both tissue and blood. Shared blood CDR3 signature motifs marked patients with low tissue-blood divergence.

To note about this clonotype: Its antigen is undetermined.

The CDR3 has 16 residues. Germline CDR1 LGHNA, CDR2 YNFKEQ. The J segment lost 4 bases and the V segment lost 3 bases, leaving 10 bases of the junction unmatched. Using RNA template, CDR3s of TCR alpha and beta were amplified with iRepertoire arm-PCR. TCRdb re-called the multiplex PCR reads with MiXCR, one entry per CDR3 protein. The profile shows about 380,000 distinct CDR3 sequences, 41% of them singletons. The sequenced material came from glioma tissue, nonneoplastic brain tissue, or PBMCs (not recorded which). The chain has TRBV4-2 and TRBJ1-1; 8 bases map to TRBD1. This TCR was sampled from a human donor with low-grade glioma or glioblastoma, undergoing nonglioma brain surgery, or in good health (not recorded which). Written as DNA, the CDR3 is TGTGCCAGCAGCCACACGCTGGACAGGGCTGGCACTGAAGCTTTCTTT. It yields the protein CASSHTLDRAGTEAFF.